The 3 T cell receptor beta chains given below trace back to one sample, sequenced in a study of T-cell memory formation after mild COVID-19. MiXCR, applied by TCRdb to the 5' RACE reads, yields one record per CDR3 protein. The table lists under 350,000 distinct CDR3 sequences, around 16% of them singletons. The sample comprised PBMCs or a T cell subset sorted from them (not recorded which). These receptors were obtained from a man in his late teens or twenties who had mild COVID-19 (a few samples of this study predate the infection). Cell type and time point are not known.

The chain links TRBV7-9 to TRBJ2-2, with no clear D. The CDR3 spans 15 residues. Germline CDR1 SEHNR, CDR2 FQNEAQ (reference sequence). Between the trimmed V and J ends, which lost 7 bases and 1 base, there was a span of 13 bases. As DNA, the CDR3 is TGTGCCAGCAACGAAGTTTGGGAGAACACCGGGGAGCTGTTTTTT. Protein: CASNEVWENTGELFF.

This clonotype was observed a handful of times. This chain connects TRBV7-9 to TRBJ2-1; TRBD2 matches at 15 bases. With V trimmed by 6 bases and J by 10 bases, 4 bases remained unmatched. CDR3 length equals 14 residues. In germline, CDR1 is SEHNR, CDR2 FQNEAQ (reference sequence). The CDR3 here is CASRTGTSGGEQFF. The CDR3 DNA reads TGTGCCAGCAGGACCGGGACTAGCGGGGGGGAGCAGTTCTTC.

The rearrangement uses TRBV6-5 and TRBJ2-1, with TRBD2 matching over 7 bases. Trimming cost V 1 base and J 9 bases; bases outside gene matches: 3. This CDR3 has 13 amino acids. Germline V gene lookup returns CDR1 MNHEY and CDR2 SVGAGI. The CDR3: CASSYFQRGEQFF. CDR3 sequence (DNA): TGTGCCAGCAGTTACTTTCAGCGGGGTGAGCAGTTCTTC.